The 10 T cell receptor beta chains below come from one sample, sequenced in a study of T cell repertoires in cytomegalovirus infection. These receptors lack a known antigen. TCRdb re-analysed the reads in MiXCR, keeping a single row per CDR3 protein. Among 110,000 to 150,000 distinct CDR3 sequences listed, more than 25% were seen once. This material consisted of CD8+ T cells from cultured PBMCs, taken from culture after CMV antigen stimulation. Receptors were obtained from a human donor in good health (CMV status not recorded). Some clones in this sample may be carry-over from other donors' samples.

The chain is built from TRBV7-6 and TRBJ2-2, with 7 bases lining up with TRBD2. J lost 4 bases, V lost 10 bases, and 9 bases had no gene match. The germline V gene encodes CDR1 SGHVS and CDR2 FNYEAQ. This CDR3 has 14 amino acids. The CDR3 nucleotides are TGTGCCACCCAGACGGGGGGTGGCACCGGGGAGCTGTTTTTT. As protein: CATQTGGGTGELFF.

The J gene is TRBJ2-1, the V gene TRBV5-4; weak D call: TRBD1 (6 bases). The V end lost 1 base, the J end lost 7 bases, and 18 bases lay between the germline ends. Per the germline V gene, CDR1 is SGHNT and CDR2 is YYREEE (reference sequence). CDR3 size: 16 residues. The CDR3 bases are TGTGCCAGCAGCTTGTTTGCAGGGGAGAATAGAAATGAGCAGTTCTTC. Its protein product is CASSLFAGENRNEQFF.

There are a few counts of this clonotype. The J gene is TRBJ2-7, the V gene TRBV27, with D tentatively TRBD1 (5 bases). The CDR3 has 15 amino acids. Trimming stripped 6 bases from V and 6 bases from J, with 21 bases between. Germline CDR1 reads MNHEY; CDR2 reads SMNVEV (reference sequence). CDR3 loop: CASSPYLTAWPEQYF. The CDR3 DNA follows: TGTGCCAGCAGCCCCTACTTGACAGCCTGGCCCGAGCAGTACTTC.

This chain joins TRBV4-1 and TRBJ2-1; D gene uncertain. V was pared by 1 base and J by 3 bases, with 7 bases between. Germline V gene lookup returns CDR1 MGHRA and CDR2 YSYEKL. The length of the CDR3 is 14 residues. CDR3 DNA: TGCGCCAGCAGCCAAGCGAAGGGCTACAATGAGCAGTTCTTC. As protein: CASSQAKGYNEQFF.

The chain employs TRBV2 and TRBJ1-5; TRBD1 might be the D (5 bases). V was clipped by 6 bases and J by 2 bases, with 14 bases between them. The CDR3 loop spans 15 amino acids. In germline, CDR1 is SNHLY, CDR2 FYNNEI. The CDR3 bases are TGTGCCAGCAGACAAAGGCCGGGGGGCAATCAGCCCCAGCATTTT. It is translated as CASRQRPGGNQPQHF.

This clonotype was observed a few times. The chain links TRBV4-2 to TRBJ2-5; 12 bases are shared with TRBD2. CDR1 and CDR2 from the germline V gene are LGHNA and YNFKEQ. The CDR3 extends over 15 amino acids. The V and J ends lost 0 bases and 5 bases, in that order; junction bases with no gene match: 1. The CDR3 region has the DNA TGTGCCAGCAGCCAAGAACTAGCGGGGGGTGAGACCCAGTACTTC. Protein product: CASSQELAGGETQYF.

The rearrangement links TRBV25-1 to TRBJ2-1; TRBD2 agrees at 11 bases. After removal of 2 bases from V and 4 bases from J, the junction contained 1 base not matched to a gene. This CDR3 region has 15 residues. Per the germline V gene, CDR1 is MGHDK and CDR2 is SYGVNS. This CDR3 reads CASSEGTSGYNEQFF. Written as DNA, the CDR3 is TGTGCCAGCAGTGAAGGGACTAGCGGTTACAATGAGCAGTTCTTC. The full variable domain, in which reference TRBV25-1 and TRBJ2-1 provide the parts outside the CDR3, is EADIYQTPRYLVIGTGKKITLECSQTMGHDKMYWYQQDPGMELHLIHYSYGVNSTEKGDLSSESTVSRIRTEHFPLTLESARPSHTSQYLCASSEGTSGYNEQFFGPGTRLTVL.

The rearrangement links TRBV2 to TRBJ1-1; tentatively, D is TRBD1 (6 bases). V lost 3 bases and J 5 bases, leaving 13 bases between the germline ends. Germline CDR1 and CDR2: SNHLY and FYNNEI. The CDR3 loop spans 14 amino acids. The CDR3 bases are TGTGCCAGCAGTGAGTTACAGGGAGGGACTGAAGCTTTCTTT. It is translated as CASSELQGGTEAFF.

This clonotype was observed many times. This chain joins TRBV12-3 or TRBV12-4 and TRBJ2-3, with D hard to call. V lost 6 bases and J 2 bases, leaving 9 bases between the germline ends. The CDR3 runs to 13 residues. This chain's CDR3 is CASSLADTDTQYF. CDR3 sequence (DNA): TGTGCCAGCAGCCTCGCGGACACAGATACGCAGTATTTT.

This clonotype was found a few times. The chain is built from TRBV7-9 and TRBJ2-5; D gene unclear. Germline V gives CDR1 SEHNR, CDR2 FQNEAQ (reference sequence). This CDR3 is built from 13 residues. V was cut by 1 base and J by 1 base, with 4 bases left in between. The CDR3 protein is CASSLGVQETQYF. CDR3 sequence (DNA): TGTGCCAGCAGCTTAGGAGTCCAAGAGACCCAGTACTTC.